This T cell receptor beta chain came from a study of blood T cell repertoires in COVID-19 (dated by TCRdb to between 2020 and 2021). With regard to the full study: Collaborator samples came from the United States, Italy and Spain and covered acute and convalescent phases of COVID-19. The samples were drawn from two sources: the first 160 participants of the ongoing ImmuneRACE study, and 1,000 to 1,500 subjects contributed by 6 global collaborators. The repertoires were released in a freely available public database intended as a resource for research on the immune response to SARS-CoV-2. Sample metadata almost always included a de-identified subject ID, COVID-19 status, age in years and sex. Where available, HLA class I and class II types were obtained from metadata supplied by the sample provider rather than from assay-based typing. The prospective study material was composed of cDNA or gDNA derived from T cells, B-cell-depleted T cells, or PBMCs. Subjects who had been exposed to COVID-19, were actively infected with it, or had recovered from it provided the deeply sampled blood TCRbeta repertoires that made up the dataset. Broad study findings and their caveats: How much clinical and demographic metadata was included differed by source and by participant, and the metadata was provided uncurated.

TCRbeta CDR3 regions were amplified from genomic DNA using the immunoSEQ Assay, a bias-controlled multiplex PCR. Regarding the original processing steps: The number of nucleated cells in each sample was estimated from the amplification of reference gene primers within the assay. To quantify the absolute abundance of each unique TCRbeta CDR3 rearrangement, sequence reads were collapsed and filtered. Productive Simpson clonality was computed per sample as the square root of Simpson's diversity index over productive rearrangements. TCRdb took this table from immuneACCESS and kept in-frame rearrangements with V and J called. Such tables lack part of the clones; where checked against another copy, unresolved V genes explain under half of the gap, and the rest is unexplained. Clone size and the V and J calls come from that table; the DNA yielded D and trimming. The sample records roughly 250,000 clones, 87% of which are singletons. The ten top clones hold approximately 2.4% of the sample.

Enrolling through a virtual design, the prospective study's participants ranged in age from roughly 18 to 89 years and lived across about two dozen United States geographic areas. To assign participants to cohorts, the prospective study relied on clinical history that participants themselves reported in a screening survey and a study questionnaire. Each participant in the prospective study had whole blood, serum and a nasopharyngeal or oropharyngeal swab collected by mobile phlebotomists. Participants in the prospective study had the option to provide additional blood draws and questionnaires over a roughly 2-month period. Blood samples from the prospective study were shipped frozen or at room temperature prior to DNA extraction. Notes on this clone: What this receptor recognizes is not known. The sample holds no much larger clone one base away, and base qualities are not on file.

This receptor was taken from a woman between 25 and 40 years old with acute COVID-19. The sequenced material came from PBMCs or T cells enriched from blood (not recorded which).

CDR3 loop: CASKSGTGGPPLHF. The DNA reads as follows: TGCGCCAGCAAATCCGGGACAGGGGGTCCACCCCTCCACTTT. The chain is encoded by TRBV5-1 joined to TRBJ1-6, with 11 bases aligning to TRBD1. The CDR3 starts with the cysteine, ends with the phenylalanine, and has 14 residues. The retained sequence is limited to the CDR3, 42 bases, with the frame set at the first base. V is pruned by 6 bases and J by 11 bases, leaving 7 bases of the junction without a gene match. Reading the germline V gene gives CDR1 SGHRS and CDR2 YFSETQ.